Below, 18 T cell receptor beta chains from the same sample are listed, as sequenced in a study of early stage breast cancer tumors. Libraries were prepared by immunoSEQ multiplex PCR; TCRdb keeps only in-frame clonotypes and omits some of them. The sample consists of roughly 34,000 clones, over 65% of them appearing once. Input material: blood. Every receptor here comes from a person aged 55-75 years with breast cancer.

V is TRBV11-2 and J is TRBJ1-4; maybe TRBD1 (5 bases). CDR1 is SGHAT, CDR2 FQNNGV, per germline. CDR3 length: 17 residues. Trimming stripped 4 bases from V and 4 bases from J, with 19 bases between. The CDR3 loop is CASSYGGDGVFNEKLFF. CDR3 nucleotide sequence: TGTGCCAGCAGCTATGGGGGGGACGGCGTCTTTAATGAAAAACTGTTTTTT.

The genes are TRBV18 and TRBJ1-5; a weak D match, TRBD1 (5 bases). Germline V gives CDR1 KGHSH, CDR2 LQKENI. Trimming cost V 6 bases and J 6 bases, with 9 bases left between them. The CDR3 length is 12 residues. The CDR3 here is CASSNGGQPQHF. CDR3 nucleotide sequence: TGTGCCAGCTCGAATGGGGGTCAGCCCCAGCATTTT.

V usage is TRBV15 and J usage is TRBJ2-1; TRBD2 matches 11 bases. Unmatched junction bases numbered 5, after V lost 0 bases and J lost 7 bases. CDR3 size: 16 residues. The germline CDR1 and CDR2 sequences are LNHNV and YYDKDF (reference sequence). DNA for the CDR3: TGTGCCACCAGCAGAGAAGTAGCGGGGGGGCTAAATGAGCAGTTCTTC. Amino acids: CATSREVAGGLNEQFF.

The V gene is TRBV19, the J gene TRBJ1-1; a possible D gene is TRBD1 (5 bases). Trimming removed 2 bases at V and 6 bases at J, with 10 bases between. CDR1 and CDR2 (germline): LNHDA, SQIVND (reference sequence). The length of the CDR3 is 13 residues. The chain's CDR3 is CASSISGRAEAFF. The CDR3 region has the DNA TGTGCCAGTAGTATATCAGGGAGGGCTGAAGCTTTCTTT.

In the case of this clone: It may be a read error: a sequence one base away is much more abundant. This chain uses TRBV7-9 with TRBJ2-7; D remains ambiguous. This CDR3 contains 12 residues. Germline-derived CDR1 and CDR2 are SEHNR and FQNEAQ (reference sequence). Trimming left V 4 bases short and J 7 bases short, with 11 bases between. The CDR3 loop is CASSSDILEQYF. In DNA, the CDR3 is TGTGCCAGCAGCTCCGACATTCTGGAGCAGTACTTC. The full variable domain, in which reference TRBV7-9 and TRBJ2-7 provide the parts outside the CDR3, is DTGVSQNPRHKITKRGQNVTFRCDPISEHNRLYWYRQTLGQGPEFLTYFQNEAQLEKSRLLSDRFSAERPKGSFSTLEIQRTEQGDSAMYLCASSSDILEQYFGPGTRLTVT.

V is TRBV30 and J is TRBJ1-5; the D is unclear. The CDR3 runs 14 residues. The germline V gene has CDR1 GTSNPN and CDR2 SVGIG (reference sequence). V was pared by 2 bases and J by 4 bases, with 12 bases between. CDR3 residues: CAWSSTGRNQPQHF. The CDR3, as DNA: TGTGCCTGGAGTTCGACCGGGAGGAATCAGCCCCAGCATTTT.

J is TRBJ2-3 and V is TRBV5-4; 8 bases fit TRBD2. This CDR3 contains 16 residues. CDR1 is SGHNT, CDR2 YYREEE, per germline (reference sequence). After removal of 5 bases from V and 0 bases from J, the junction contained 8 bases not matched to a gene. CDR3 sequence reads: CASRNLAGLSTDTQYF. CDR3 sequence (DNA): TGTGCCAGCAGGAACTTAGCGGGATTAAGCACAGATACGCAGTATTTT.

The chain combines TRBV5-6 with TRBJ1-2; no firm D call. V lost 4 bases and J 2 bases, leaving 12 bases between the germline ends. Per the germline V gene, CDR1 is SGHDT and CDR2 is YYEEEE. The CDR3 covers 14 residues. In nucleotides, the CDR3 is TGTGCCAGCAGCATACCCGGGGTAAACTATGGCTACACCTTC. Translated: CASSIPGVNYGYTF.

The rearrangement joins TRBV7-8 to TRBJ1-2; maybe TRBD1 (6 bases). V shed 1 base and J shed 14 bases, with 17 bases lying between them. This CDR3 comprises 13 residues. Germline V gene lookup returns CDR1 SGHVS and CDR2 FQNEAQ. The CDR3 sequence: CASSLDGGTRSTF. The CDR3 coding sequence is TGTGCCAGCAGCTTAGACGGTGGGACACGCTCTACCTTC.

The chain has TRBV10-2 and TRBJ2-7, with D maybe TRBD2 (5 bases). The CDR3 covers 13 residues. Germline CDR1 and CDR2: WSHSY and SAAADI. V was clipped by 8 bases and J by 0 bases, with 11 bases between them. CDR3 protein: CASAQAASYEQYF. As DNA, the CDR3 is TGCGCCAGCGCCCAAGCGGCCTCCTACGAGCAGTACTTC.

CDR3 residues: CASSSTGGGYEQYF. CDR3 nucleotides: TGTGCCAGCAGTTCGACAGGGGGCGGTTACGAGCAGTACTTC. The chain has TRBV7-9 and TRBJ2-7, with 10 bases fitting TRBD1. Trimming removed 6 bases from V and 4 bases from J; junction bases left unmatched: 6. Germline CDR1 SEHNR, CDR2 FQNEAQ (reference sequence). This CDR3 contains 14 residues.

The chain carries TRBV2 and TRBJ2-7; D might be TRBD2 (6 bases). The V gene's germline CDR1 is SNHLY and CDR2 FYNNEI. The CDR3 is made up of 16 amino acids. The V end lost 2 bases, the J end lost 0 bases, and 14 bases lay between the germline ends. The CDR3 region has the DNA TGTGCCAGCAGTGAATTGCGGGGTTCTAGCTCCTACGAGCAGTACTTC. Amino acid sequence: CASSELRGSSSYEQYF.

Concerning this clone: In the same sample, other DNA sequences code for this CDR3. The chain has TRBV19 and TRBJ2-5; the D gene is possibly TRBD1 (6 bases). The germline V gene has CDR1 LNHDA and CDR2 SQIVND (reference sequence). V was clipped by 10 bases and J by 4 bases, with 13 bases between them. The CDR3 loop spans 12 amino acids. The DNA of the CDR3 is TGTGCCACGAGACAGGCTGGAGAGACCCAGTACTTC. It codes for CATRQAGETQYF.

The V call is TRBV5-1, the J call TRBJ1-1; 7 positions match TRBD1. With 1 base clipped from V and 5 bases from J, the junction kept 5 bases outside the gene matches. Germline CDR1 reads SGHRS; CDR2 reads YFSETQ. The CDR3 has 14 amino acids. CDR3 residues: CASSLTGVQTEAFF. The CDR3 nucleotides are TGCGCCAGCAGCTTGACAGGGGTCCAAACTGAAGCTTTCTTT.

The chain recombines TRBV11-2 with TRBJ2-7; possible D gene TRBD1, 6 bases. V lost 0 bases and J 2 bases, leaving 8 bases between the germline ends. Germline V lookup: CDR1 SGHAT, CDR2 FQNNGV. This CDR3 contains 14 residues. The CDR3 DNA follows: TGTGCCAGCAGCTTAGAGGGGGCCGCCTACGAGCAGTACTTC. Its translation: CASSLEGAAYEQYF.

The J gene is TRBJ1-2, the V gene TRBV5-8; D perhaps matches TRBD1 (5 bases). CDR1 is SGHTS, CDR2 YDEGEE, per germline. CDR3 length: 15 residues. V was cut by 1 base and J by 5 bases, with 15 bases left in between. The CDR3 sequence: CASSLLGRVIYGYTF. CDR3 nucleotide sequence: TGTGCCAGCAGCTTGTTAGGCAGGGTGATTTATGGCTACACCTTC. Filled out from reference TRBV5-8 and TRBJ1-2, the complete variable domain reads EAGVTQSPTHLIKTRGQQATLRCSPISGHTSVYWYQQALGLGLQFLLWYDEGEERNRGNFPPRFSGRQFPNYSSELNVNALELEDSALYLCASSLLGRVIYGYTFGSGTRLTVV.

The chain is built from TRBV28 and TRBJ2-1; a possible D gene is TRBD2 (7 bases). The ends were cut back, 5 bases at V and 2 bases at J, with 13 bases in the middle. The CDR3 runs to 15 residues. Germline CDR1 reads MDHEN; CDR2 reads SYDVKM. The DNA for the CDR3 is TGTGCCAGCAGTCTAGGGGGGAGGGCCTACAATGAGCAGTTCTTC. This gives the protein CASSLGGRAYNEQFF.

The chain employs TRBV6-1 and TRBJ1-2; D gene uncertain. The CDR3 consists of 14 residues. V was shortened by 2 bases and J by 4 bases, with 11 bases between the two germline ends. Germline values: CDR1 MNHNS, CDR2 SASEGT. CDR3 DNA: TGTGCCAGCAGTGAAATGGTAGCTACCTATGGCTACACCTTC. The encoded protein is CASSEMVATYGYTF.